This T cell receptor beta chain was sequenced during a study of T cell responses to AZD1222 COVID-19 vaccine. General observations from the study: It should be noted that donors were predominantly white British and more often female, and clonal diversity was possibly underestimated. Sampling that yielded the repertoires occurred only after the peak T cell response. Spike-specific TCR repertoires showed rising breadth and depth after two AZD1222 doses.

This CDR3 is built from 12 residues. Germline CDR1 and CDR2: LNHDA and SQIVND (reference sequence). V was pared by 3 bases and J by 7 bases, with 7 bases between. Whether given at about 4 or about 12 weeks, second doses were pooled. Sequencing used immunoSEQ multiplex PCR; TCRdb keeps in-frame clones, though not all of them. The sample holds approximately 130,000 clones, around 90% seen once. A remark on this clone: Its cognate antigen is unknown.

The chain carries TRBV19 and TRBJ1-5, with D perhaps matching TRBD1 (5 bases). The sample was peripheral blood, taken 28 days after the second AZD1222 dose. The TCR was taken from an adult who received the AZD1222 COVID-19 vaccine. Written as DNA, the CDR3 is TGTGCCAGTAGTATGAGGGGCCAGCCCCAGCATTTT. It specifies CASSMRGQPQHF.